The 24 T cell receptor beta chains below come from one sample, sequenced in a study of control samples from healthy donors and cancer patients. Profiled with immunoSEQ multiplex PCR; TCRdb holds only in-frame clones, not every one. The data show 25,000 to 30,000 clones, around 87% seen once. Material: PBMCs. These receptors were obtained from a woman aged 40 to 50 with lung cancer.

This sequence joins TRBV7-8 and TRBJ2-2; D might be TRBD1 (5 bases). V gave up 2 bases and J gave up 1 base, with 8 bases separating them. The germline CDR1 and CDR2 sequences are SGHVS and FQNEAQ. This CDR3 region has 15 residues. The CDR3 DNA is TGTGCCAGCAGCTTATGGGGCAAGAACACCGGGGAGCTGTTTTTT. Translated: CASSLWGKNTGELFF.

This chain uses TRBV2 with TRBJ2-2; the D is unclear. V lost 1 base to trimming and J lost 5 bases, with 8 bases between them. This CDR3 contains 14 residues. Per the germline V gene, CDR1 is SNHLY and CDR2 is FYNNEI. CDR3 nucleotides: TGTGCCAGCAGTGAAGGGATGGAAACCGGGGAGCTGTTTTTT. This gives the protein CASSEGMETGELFF.

The chain combines TRBV3-1 (or the pseudogene TRBV3-2) with TRBJ2-5; the match to TRBD2 covers 11 bases. Trimming cost V 8 bases and J 6 bases; bases outside gene matches: 2. Germline assignment: CDR1 LGHDT and CDR2 YNNKEL (reference sequence). The length of the CDR3 is 12 residues. The CDR3 here is CASGTSGQTQYF. CDR3 nucleotides: TGTGCCAGCGGGACTAGCGGACAGACCCAGTACTTC.

This chain uses TRBV3-1 (or the pseudogene TRBV3-2) with TRBJ2-7, with 9 bases that match TRBD1. V gave up 3 bases and J gave up 4 bases; unmatched junction bases: 7. The CDR3 length is 15 residues. Germline V gene sequence: CDR1 LGHDT, CDR2 YNNKEL (reference sequence). CDR3 bases: TGTGCCAGCAGCCAGCTACAGGGGGCGCGATACGAGCAGTACTTC. It is translated as CASSQLQGARYEQYF.

This chain joins TRBV3-1 (or the pseudogene TRBV3-2) and TRBJ1-2, with D hard to call. Germline CDR1 is LGHDT and CDR2 is YNNKEL (reference sequence). Trimming cost V 0 bases and J 10 bases, with 15 bases left between them. This CDR3 has 14 amino acids. CDR3 bases: TGTGCCAGCAGCCAAGATTCGGCAGGTCGCTCCTACACCTTC. Its protein is CASSQDSAGRSYTF.

The gene calls are TRBV9 and TRBJ2-3, with D tentatively TRBD1 (6 bases). V lost 4 bases and J 2 bases, leaving 11 bases between the germline ends. Germline CDR1 reads SGDLS; CDR2 reads YYNGEE. This CDR3 contains 14 residues. The CDR3 loop is CASSKSGATDTQYF. The CDR3, as DNA: TGTGCCAGCAGCAAGTCAGGGGCCACAGATACGCAGTATTTT.

The genes are TRBV4-3 and TRBJ2-7; TRBD1 matches at 7 bases. V was pared by 0 bases and J by 3 bases, with 5 bases of the junction left unmatched. The CDR3 runs 15 residues. The germline V gene has CDR1 LGHNA and CDR2 YSLEER. As DNA, the CDR3 is TGCGCCAGCAGCCAAGATTCGGGACAGAGCTACGAGCAGTACTTC. Translating it yields CASSQDSGQSYEQYF.

This clone was seen only once. V is TRBV11-2 and J is TRBJ1-1; tentative D call: TRBD1 (6 bases). V was clipped by 5 bases and J by 6 bases, with 10 bases between them. Looked up from germline, CDR1 is SGHAT and CDR2 is FQNNGV. The CDR3 length is 12 residues. The chain's CDR3 is CASSLRTAEAFF. CDR3 nucleotides: TGTGCCAGCAGCCTAAGGACAGCTGAAGCTTTCTTT.

This sequence joins TRBV9 and TRBJ2-7, with D hard to call. In germline, CDR1 is SGDLS, CDR2 YYNGEE. Between the trimmed V and J ends, which lost 0 bases and 0 bases, there was a span of 10 bases. The CDR3 covers 15 residues. CDR3 amino acids: CASSVDGDASYEQYF. The DNA for the CDR3 is TGTGCCAGCAGCGTAGATGGGGATGCCTCCTACGAGCAGTACTTC.

The rearrangement links TRBV18 to TRBJ1-2; D is undetermined. The CDR3 has 15 residues. Germline loops: CDR1 KGHSH, CDR2 LQKENI. Trimming pared 0 bases from V and 4 bases from J, leaving 12 bases between. DNA for the CDR3: TGTGCCAGCTCACCACCGGAACTACTCGGCTATGGCTACACCTTC. Translating it yields CASSPPELLGYGYTF.

This clone was detected only once. V and J are TRBV3-1 (or the pseudogene TRBV3-2) and TRBJ2-5; D gene uncertain. V shed 0 bases and J shed 6 bases, with 8 bases lying between them. Germline V gene sequence: CDR1 LGHDT, CDR2 YNNKEL (reference sequence). The CDR3 covers 13 residues. CDR3 residues: CASSQDLRQTQYF. For the CDR3, the DNA is TGTGCCAGCAGCCAAGATCTGAGGCAGACCCAGTACTTC.

The V gene is TRBV4-1, the J gene TRBJ2-7; no reliable D call. The germline V and J ends were trimmed by 0 bases and 4 bases, with 13 bases remaining between them. The CDR3 runs to 15 residues. In germline, CDR1 is MGHRA, CDR2 YSYEKL. In DNA, the CDR3 is TGCGCCAGCAGCCAAGACTTAGACAACTTTTACGAGCAGTACTTC. Translated: CASSQDLDNFYEQYF.

This chain connects TRBV4-3 to TRBJ2-3; D not certain. The CDR3 sequence is 15 residues long. V was cut by 0 bases and J by 0 bases, with 7 bases left in between. The germline CDR1 and CDR2 sequences are LGHNA and YSLEER. Here the CDR3 reads CASSQELPSTDTQYF. In DNA form, the CDR3 reads TGCGCCAGCAGCCAAGAACTTCCTAGCACAGATACGCAGTATTTT.

The rearrangement uses TRBV28 and TRBJ2-2; possible D gene TRBD2, 6 bases. The CDR3 sequence is 14 residues long. CDR1 is MDHEN and CDR2 is SYDVKM in the germline V gene. The ends were cut back, 3 bases at V and 5 bases at J, with 10 bases in the middle. The CDR3 spells CASSLTGGTGELFF. The CDR3 nucleotides read TGTGCCAGCAGTTTGACTGGGGGGACCGGGGAGCTGTTTTTT.

The rearrangement uses TRBV11-2 and TRBJ1-6; D gene uncertain. V lost 5 bases to trimming and J lost 7 bases, with 18 bases between them. Germline CDR1 SGHAT, CDR2 FQNNGV. CDR3 length: 16 residues. The CDR3 region is CASSRVRGGTNSPLHF. Written as DNA, the CDR3 is TGTGCCAGCAGCCGCGTACGGGGAGGAACAAATTCACCCCTCCACTTT. Supplemented by reference TRBV11-2 and TRBJ1-6, the full variable domain reads EAGVAQSPRYKIIEKRQSVAFWCNPISGHATLYWYQQILGQGPKLLIQFQNNGVVDDSQLPKDRFSAERLKGVDSTLKIQPAKLEDSAVYLCASSRVRGGTNSPLHFGNGTRLTVT.

This clone came up once. The V call is TRBV9, the J call TRBJ1-3; 8 nucleotides line up with TRBD1. Trimming took 2 bases from V and 12 from J; bases not matched to a gene: 7. The CDR3 totals 13 residues. Germline V gene sequence: CDR1 SGDLS, CDR2 YYNGEE. CDR3 in amino acids: CASSVDRGPFIYF. In nucleotides, the CDR3 is TGTGCCAGCAGCGTTGACAGGGGTCCGTTCATATATTTT.

This clone has more than one count but fewer than ten. This CDR3 is also generated by other DNA sequences in the sample. The rearrangement links TRBV5-1 to TRBJ1-3; TRBD1 might be the D (6 bases). Trimming cost V 0 bases and J 2 bases, with 6 bases left between them. The CDR3 has 14 amino acids. From germline, CDR1 is SGHRS and CDR2 YFSETQ. The CDR3 loop reads CASSLGQAGNTIYF. The CDR3 DNA is TGCGCCAGCAGCTTGGGACAGGCTGGAAACACCATATATTTT.

This chain links TRBV18 with TRBJ1-1; a possible D gene is TRBD1 (6 bases). V was clipped by 5 bases and J by 1 base, with 8 bases between them. CDR3 size: 13 residues. The germline gives CDR1 KGHSH, CDR2 LQKENI. Here the CDR3 reads CASSMTGNTEAFF. The DNA for the CDR3 is TGTGCCAGCTCAATGACAGGGAACACTGAAGCTTTCTTT. Combining the CDR3 with reference TRBV18 and TRBJ1-1 gives the whole variable domain NAGVMQNPRHLVRRRGQEARLRCSPMKGHSHVYWYRQLPEEGLKFMVYLQKENIIDESGMPKERFSAEFPKEGPSILRIQQVVRGDSAAYFCASSMTGNTEAFFGQGTRLTVV.

The CDR3 coding sequence is TGTGCCAGCAACACCTCTCGTCTGCAGGCTATCCTTAACTATGGCTACACCTTC. Translation gives CASNTSRLQAILNYGYTF. V is TRBV7-8 and J is TRBJ1-2; D is unresolved. The ends were cut back, 7 bases at V and 1 base at J, with 25 bases in the middle. The germline gives CDR1 SGHVS, CDR2 FQNEAQ. This CDR3 has 18 residues. The entire variable domain, with the rest obtained from reference TRBV7-8 and TRBJ1-2, is as follows: GAGVSQSPRYKVAKRGQDVALRCDPISGHVSLFWYQQALGQGPEFLTYFQNEAQLDKSGLPSDRFFAERPEGSVSTLKIQRTQQEDSAVYLCASNTSRLQAILNYGYTFGSGTRLTVV.

The chain links TRBV15 to TRBJ1-3; D is unresolved. The length of the CDR3 is 14 residues. Trimming removed 6 bases at V and 2 bases at J, with 11 bases between. CDR1 is LNHNV, CDR2 YYDKDF, per germline (reference sequence). Here the CDR3 DNA reads TGTGCCACCAGTGAAGGGTCTACTGGAAACACCATATATTTT. It encodes CATSEGSTGNTIYF. Using reference TRBV15 and TRBJ1-3 for the parts outside the CDR3, the full variable domain is DAMVIQNPRYQVTQFGKPVTLSCSQTLNHNVMYWYQQKSSQAPKLLFHYYDKDFNNEADTPDNFQSRRPNTSFCFLDIRSPGLGDTAMYLCATSEGSTGNTIYFGEGSWLTVV.

The chain couples TRBV2 to TRBJ1-3, with D hard to call. Trimming removed 4 bases from V and 2 bases from J, with 9 bases in between. The CDR3 loop spans 14 amino acids. Germline V gene sequence: CDR1 SNHLY, CDR2 FYNNEI. The CDR3 here is CASSGSITGNTIYF. The CDR3 DNA reads TGTGCCAGCAGTGGTAGCATCACTGGAAACACCATATATTTT.

The chain joins TRBV20-1 to TRBJ1-5, with D maybe TRBD1 (5 bases). Germline V gene data show CDR1 as DFQATT and CDR2 as SNEGSKA (reference sequence). V was cut by 3 bases and J by 9 bases, with 12 bases left in between. This CDR3 is built from 12 residues. CDR3 in amino acids: CSASGGARPQHF. CDR3 nucleotides: TGCAGTGCTAGTGGTGGGGCCCGGCCCCAGCATTTT.

This sequence joins TRBV11-3 and TRBJ1-1, with D hard to call. The CDR3 is 14 residues long. V lost 1 base and J 1 base, leaving 7 bases between the germline ends. Germline loops: CDR1 SGHNT, CDR2 YENEEA. The CDR3 loop reads CASSLGPKNTEAFF. The CDR3 bases are TGTGCCAGCAGCTTAGGGCCGAAGAACACTGAAGCTTTCTTT.

The rearrangement links TRBV18 to TRBJ1-3; the match to TRBD1 covers 8 bases. This CDR3 region has 14 residues. Losses at the gene ends were 3 bases for V and 2 bases for J; bases not matched to a gene: 0. Germline CDR1 reads KGHSH; CDR2 reads LQKENI. The CDR3 here is CASSPGQAGNTIYF. The DNA for the CDR3 is TGTGCCAGCTCACCGGGACAGGCTGGAAACACCATATATTTT.